The clone carrying this T cell receptor beta chain was observed a handful of times. Its antigen is currently unknown. The sample originates from a study of T-cell reconstitution after alpha-beta-depleted transplantation in children. Study outcomes and limitations: The high TCRbeta diversity at day 60 in some patients came from surviving recipient T cells and thymic progenitors. Several hundred graft clones that had expanded were reportedly the source of alpha-beta T cells about two months after transplant.

The TCRbeta library incorporated unique molecular identifiers. TCRdb redid the calling of the PCR reads with MiXCR, one entry per CDR3 protein. This table has 700,000 to 950,000 distinct CDR3 sequences, approximately 15% appearing once. The CDR3 runs 16 residues. Germline assignment: CDR1 KGHDR and CDR2 SFDVKD. J gave up 1 base and V 6 bases, and 9 bases lay outside the gene matches. The sample consisted of PBMCs, mostly from graft donor cells, taken 360 days after TCRalphabeta/CD19-depleted stem cell transplant. This clonotype was sampled from a male patient younger than 18 who had a stem cell transplant for acute lymphoblastic leukemia, so the T cells may come from the graft donor. This sequence joins TRBV24-1 and TRBJ2-7; 9 nucleotides agree with TRBD1. CDR3 in amino acids: CATSSSPGQGSYEQYF. DNA of the CDR3: TGTGCCACCAGTAGCTCCCCGGGACAGGGATCCTACGAGCAGTACTTC.